This T cell receptor beta chain was recovered during a study of cytomegalovirus exposure and HLA in healthy donors. This clone was counted a single time. Its specificity is not known. The CDR3 is made up of 14 amino acids. The V gene's germline CDR1 is GTSNPN and CDR2 SVGIG (reference sequence). Trimming removed 5 bases from V and 1 base from J, with 12 bases in between. Overall study results and limits: The likely origin of a cluster of highly shared sequence variants was a sequencing artifact. It emerged from a later analysis that several of the most significant clusters appeared to be linked to common viral pathogens. Reported results showed that the classifier diagnosed cytomegalovirus status with high specificity and sensitivity.

The PCR ran on 60 Vbeta and 13 Jbeta primers. TCRdb keeps only in-frame clones here, not all; method: immunoSEQ multiplex PCR. This table has roughly 230,000 clones, around 80% appearing once. The sequencing input was PBMCs. The genes are TRBV30 and TRBJ1-5; tentatively, D is TRBD1 (6 bases). The receptor was isolated from a boy younger than 18 in good health and CMV-seronegative. The CDR3 nucleotides read TGTGCCTGGTCTCGTACAGGGAGCAATCAGCCCCAGCATTTT. This translates into CAWSRTGSNQPQHF.